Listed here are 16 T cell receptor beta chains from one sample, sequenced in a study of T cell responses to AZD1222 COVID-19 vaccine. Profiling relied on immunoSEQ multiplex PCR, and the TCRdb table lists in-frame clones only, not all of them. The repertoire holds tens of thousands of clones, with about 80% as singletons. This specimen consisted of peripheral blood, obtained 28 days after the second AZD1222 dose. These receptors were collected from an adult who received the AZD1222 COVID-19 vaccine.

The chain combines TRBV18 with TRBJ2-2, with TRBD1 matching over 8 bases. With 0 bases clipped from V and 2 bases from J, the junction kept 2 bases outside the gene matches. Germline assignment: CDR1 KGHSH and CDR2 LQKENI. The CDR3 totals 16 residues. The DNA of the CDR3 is TGTGCCAGCTCACCACCGACAGGGGACAACACCGGGGAGCTGTTTTTT. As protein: CASSPPTGDNTGELFF.

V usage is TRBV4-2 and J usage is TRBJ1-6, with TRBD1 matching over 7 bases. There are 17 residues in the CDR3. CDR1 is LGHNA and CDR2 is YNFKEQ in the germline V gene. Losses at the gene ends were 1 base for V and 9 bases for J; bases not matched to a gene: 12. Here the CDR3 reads CASSQGLLNRGSSPLHF. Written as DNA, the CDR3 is TGTGCCAGCAGCCAAGGACTGCTAAACAGGGGTAGTTCACCCCTCCACTTT.

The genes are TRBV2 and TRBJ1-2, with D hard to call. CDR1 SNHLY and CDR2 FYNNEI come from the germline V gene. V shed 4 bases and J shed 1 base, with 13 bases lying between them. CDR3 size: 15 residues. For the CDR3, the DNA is TGTGCCAGCAGTGCAGTTCTACCGGTTAACTATGGCTACACCTTC. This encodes CASSAVLPVNYGYTF.

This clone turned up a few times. The chain's CDR3 is CASSQEGLAGGEQYF. In nucleotides, the CDR3 is TGTGCCAGCAGCCAAGAGGGACTAGCGGGGGGCGAGCAGTACTTC. The chain joins TRBV4-2 to TRBJ2-7; 15 positions match TRBD2. Germline V CDR1 and CDR2: LGHNA, YNFKEQ. This CDR3 spans 15 amino acids. Losses at the gene ends were 0 bases for V and 6 bases for J; bases not matched to a gene: 0.

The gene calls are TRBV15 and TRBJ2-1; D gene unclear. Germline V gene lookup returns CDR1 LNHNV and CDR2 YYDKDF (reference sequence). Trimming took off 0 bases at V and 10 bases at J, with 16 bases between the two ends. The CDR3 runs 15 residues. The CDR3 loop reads CATSRDNIFAREQFF. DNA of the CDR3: TGTGCCACCAGCAGAGATAACATTTTTGCTAGAGAGCAGTTCTTC. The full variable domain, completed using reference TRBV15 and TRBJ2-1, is DAMVIQNPRYQVTQFGKPVTLSCSQTLNHNVMYWYQQKSSQAPKLLFHYYDKDFNNEADTPDNFQSRRPNTSFCFLDIRSPGLGDTAMYLCATSRDNIFAREQFFGPGTRLTVL.

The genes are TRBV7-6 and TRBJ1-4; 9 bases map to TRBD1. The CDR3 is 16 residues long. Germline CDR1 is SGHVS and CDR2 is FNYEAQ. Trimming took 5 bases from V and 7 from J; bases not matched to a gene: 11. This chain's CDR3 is CASSPPGQGPFEKLFF. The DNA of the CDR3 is TGTGCCAGCAGCCCCCCCGGACAGGGGCCCTTTGAAAAACTGTTTTTT.

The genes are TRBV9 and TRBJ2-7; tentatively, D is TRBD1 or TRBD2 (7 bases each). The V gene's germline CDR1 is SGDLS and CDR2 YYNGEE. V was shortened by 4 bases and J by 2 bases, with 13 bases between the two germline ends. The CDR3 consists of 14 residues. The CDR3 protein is CASSLGGGTYEQYF. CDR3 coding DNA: TGTGCCAGCAGCCTGGGAGGGGGCACCTACGAGCAGTACTTC.

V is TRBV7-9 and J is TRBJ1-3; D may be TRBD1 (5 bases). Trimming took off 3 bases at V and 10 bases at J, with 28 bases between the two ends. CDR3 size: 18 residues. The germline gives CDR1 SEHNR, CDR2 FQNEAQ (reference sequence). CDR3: CASSFPPGRPGRDGTIYF. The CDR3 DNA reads TGTGCCAGCAGCTTTCCCCCGGGACGGCCAGGAAGGGACGGGACCATATATTTT.

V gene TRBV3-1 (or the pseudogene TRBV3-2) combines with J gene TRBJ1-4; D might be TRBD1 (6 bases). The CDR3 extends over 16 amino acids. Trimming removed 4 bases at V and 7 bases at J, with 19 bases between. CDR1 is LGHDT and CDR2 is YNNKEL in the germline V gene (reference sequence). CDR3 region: CASSRQATGWTEKLFF. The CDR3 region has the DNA TGTGCCAGCAGCCGGCAAGCCACAGGGTGGACTGAAAAACTGTTTTTT.

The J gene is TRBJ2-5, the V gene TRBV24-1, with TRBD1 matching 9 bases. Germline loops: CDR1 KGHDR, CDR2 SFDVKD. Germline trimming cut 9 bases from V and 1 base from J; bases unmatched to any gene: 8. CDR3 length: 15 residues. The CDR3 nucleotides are TGTGCCACCGGGGAGACAGGGGGTACCCAAGAGACCCAGTACTTC. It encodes CATGETGGTQETQYF.

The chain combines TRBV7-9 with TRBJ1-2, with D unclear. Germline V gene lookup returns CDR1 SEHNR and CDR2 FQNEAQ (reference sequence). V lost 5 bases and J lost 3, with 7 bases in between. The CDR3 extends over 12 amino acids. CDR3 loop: CASSPEDYGYTF. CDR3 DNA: TGTGCCAGCAGCCCCGAGGACTATGGCTACACCTTC.

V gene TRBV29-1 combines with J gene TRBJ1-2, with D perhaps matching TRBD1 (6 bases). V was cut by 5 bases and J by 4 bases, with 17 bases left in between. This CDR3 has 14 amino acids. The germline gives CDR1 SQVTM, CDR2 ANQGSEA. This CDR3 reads CSVTNVGQPYGYTF. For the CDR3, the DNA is TGCAGCGTTACTAACGTTGGACAGCCCTATGGCTACACCTTC.

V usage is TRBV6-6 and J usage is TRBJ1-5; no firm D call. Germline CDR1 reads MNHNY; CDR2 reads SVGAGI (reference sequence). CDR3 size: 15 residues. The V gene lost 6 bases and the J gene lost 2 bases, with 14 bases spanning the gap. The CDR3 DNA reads TGTGCCAGCAGCTTGGATGGTTTGGGCAATCAGCCCCAGCATTTT. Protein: CASSLDGLGNQPQHF.

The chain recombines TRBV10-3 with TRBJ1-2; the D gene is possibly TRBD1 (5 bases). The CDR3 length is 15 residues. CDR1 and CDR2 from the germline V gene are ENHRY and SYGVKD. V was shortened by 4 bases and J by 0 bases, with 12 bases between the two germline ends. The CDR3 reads CAISVGVTSNYGYTF. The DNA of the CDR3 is TGTGCCATCAGTGTAGGGGTAACCTCTAACTATGGCTACACCTTC.

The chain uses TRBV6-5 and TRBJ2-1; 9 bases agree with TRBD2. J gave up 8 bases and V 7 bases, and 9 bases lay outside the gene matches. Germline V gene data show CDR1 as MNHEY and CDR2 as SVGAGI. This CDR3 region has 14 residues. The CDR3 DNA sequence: TGTGCCAGCACAAGCGGGGGGCCCCCGGATGAGCAGTTCTTC. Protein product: CASTSGGPPDEQFF.

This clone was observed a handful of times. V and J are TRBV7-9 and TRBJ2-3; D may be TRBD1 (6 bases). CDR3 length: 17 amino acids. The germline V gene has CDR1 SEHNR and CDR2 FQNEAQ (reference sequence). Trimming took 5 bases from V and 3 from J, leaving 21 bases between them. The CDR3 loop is CASSQTGTGFRTDTQYF. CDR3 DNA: TGTGCCAGCAGCCAAACGGGAACAGGGTTTCGGACAGATACGCAGTATTTT.